This section outlines one T cell receptor beta chain sequence together with its context. Its antigen remains unidentified. This sample is drawn from a study of T-cell memory formation after mild COVID-19. TCR alpha and TCR beta cDNA libraries carrying sample barcodes and UMIs came from 5'RACE with constant-segment primers. One entry per CDR3 protein, called by TCRdb with MiXCR from the 5' RACE reads. The sample lists about 150,000 distinct CDR3 sequences, 10% to 15% occurring once. The CDR3 totals 16 residues. V lost 4 bases, J lost 5 bases, and 15 bases lay in between. Germline assignment: CDR1 SEHNR and CDR2 FQNEAQ (reference sequence). General study points: Pre-infection memory carried some responding clones, suggesting that cross-reactive memory joined. The second-wave clones peaking on day 37 were not confirmed as SARS-CoV-2-specific. Day 15 to 85 contracting clones showed balanced CD4/CD8; day 15 to 37 expanders favored CD4+.

The rearrangement uses TRBV7-9 and TRBJ1-6, with D tentatively TRBD1 (6 bases). This TCR derives from a man aged 18 to 29 who had mild COVID-19 (a few samples of this study predate the infection). Cell type and time point are not known. Sequenced: PBMCs or a T cell subset sorted from them (not recorded which). The CDR3 loop reads CASSSWGGAHNSPLHF. The CDR3 nucleotides are TGTGCCAGCAGCTCCTGGGGGGGGGCGCATAATTCACCCCTCCACTTT. Full variable domain (remainder filled in from reference TRBV7-9 and TRBJ1-6): DTGVSQNPRHKITKRGQNVTFRCDPISEHNRLYWYRQTLGQGPEFLTYFQNEAQLEKSRLLSDRFSAERPKGSFSTLEIQRTEQGDSAMYLCASSSWGGAHNSPLHFGNGTRLTVT.